The 27 T cell receptor beta chains below all came from one sample that was sequenced in a study of shared clonotypes between healthy human individuals. Measured with immunoSEQ multiplex PCR; TCRdb has only the in-frame clones, and not every one. The profile covers roughly 1,500,000 clones, with 95% to 99% appearing a single time and about 0.45% taken by the ten largest. The sequenced sample consisted of naive CD4+ T cells sorted from blood. The subset here: CD45RA+ positively selected. These receptor sequences come from a man aged 25 to 40 in good health.

The gene calls are TRBV7-3 and TRBJ2-1; tentative D call: TRBD2 (5 bases). This CDR3 has 16 amino acids. V shed 0 bases and J shed 9 bases, with 18 bases lying between them. Per the germline V gene, CDR1 is SGHTA and CDR2 is FQGTGA. CDR3 sequence reads: CASSLTLGIRAGEQFF. CDR3 DNA: TGTGCCAGCAGCTTAACTCTCGGAATCCGGGCGGGTGAGCAGTTCTTC.

The J gene is TRBJ2-3, the V gene TRBV29-1, with unresolved D. Germline CDR1 and CDR2: SQVTM and ANQGSEA. Trimming took off 4 bases at V and 0 bases at J, with 14 bases between the two ends. The CDR3 length is 15 residues. The CDR3 bases are TGCAGCGTTGTGTATACCGGACGGAGCACAGATACGCAGTATTTT. Its protein is CSVVYTGRSTDTQYF.

This chain uses TRBV30 with TRBJ2-7, with D possibly called TRBD1 or TRBD2 (5 bases each). This CDR3 contains 14 residues. Between the trimmed V and J ends, which lost 2 bases and 9 bases, there was a span of 20 bases. The germline V gene has CDR1 GTSNPN and CDR2 SVGIG (reference sequence). Written as DNA, the CDR3 is TGTGCCTGGAGTCAGGGAGCTCCTGGCCGGTGGCAGTACTTC. It translates to CAWSQGAPGRWQYF.

The chain employs TRBV29-1 and TRBJ2-3, with 7 bases that match TRBD1. Per the germline V gene, CDR1 is SQVTM and CDR2 is ANQGSEA. The CDR3 loop spans 13 amino acids. The trim removed 6 bases at V and 4 bases at J, leaving 7 bases unmatched. The CDR3 protein is CSVDRVLADTQYF. CDR3 in DNA: TGCAGCGTAGACAGGGTGTTAGCAGATACGCAGTATTTT.

This clone was seen just once. The chain is built from TRBV9 and TRBJ2-7; D is possibly TRBD1 (6 bases). Germline values: CDR1 SGDLS, CDR2 YYNGEE. Trimming left V 0 bases short and J 6 bases short, with 13 bases between. This CDR3 comprises 14 residues. CDR3 DNA sequence: TGTGCCAGCAGCGTAGGGCAGGGGTACGGCGAGCAGTACTTC. It specifies CASSVGQGYGEQYF.

V gene TRBV5-1 combines with J gene TRBJ2-5, with D possibly being TRBD2 (6 bases). V was clipped by 0 bases and J by 2 bases, with 11 bases between them. Germline V gene sequence: CDR1 SGHRS, CDR2 YFSETQ. This CDR3 spans 15 amino acids. The CDR3 spells CASSLARREQETQYF. The CDR3, as DNA: TGCGCCAGCAGCTTGGCCCGACGGGAGCAAGAGACCCAGTACTTC.

The rearrangement joins TRBV28 to TRBJ2-7, with D perhaps matching TRBD2 (6 bases). Germline V gene data show CDR1 as MDHEN and CDR2 as SYDVKM. V shed 10 bases and J shed 2 bases, with 15 bases lying between them. The CDR3 consists of 13 residues. The CDR3, as DNA: TGTGCCACAGAAAGCGGAGGGACCTACGAGCAGTACTTC. It specifies CATESGGTYEQYF.

The chain combines TRBV5-5 with TRBJ2-1; maybe TRBD2 (6 bases). The CDR3 is 15 amino acids. The V gene lost 4 bases and the J gene lost 1 base, with 12 bases spanning the gap. Germline CDR1 SGHKS, CDR2 YYEKEE (reference sequence). This CDR3 reads CASSAGRPSYNEQFF. As DNA, the CDR3 is TGTGCCAGCAGCGCGGGGCGCCCTTCCTACAATGAGCAGTTCTTC.

This chain uses TRBV28 with TRBJ2-1; unclear D gene. The V gene's germline CDR1 is MDHEN and CDR2 SYDVKM. The CDR3 spans 17 residues. The V end lost 3 bases, the J end lost 5 bases, and 20 bases lay between the germline ends. In DNA, the CDR3 is TGTGCCAGCAGTTTTGCTTCGATTGGACGGAGTAACAATGAGCAGTTCTTC. It encodes CASSFASIGRSNNEQFF.

This clone was found a few times. Other DNA sequences of this sample code for an identical CDR3. This chain uses TRBV2 with TRBJ2-7; 7 bases match TRBD1. V was clipped by 6 bases and J by 3 bases; unmatched bases: 2. Germline CDR1 reads SNHLY; CDR2 reads FYNNEI. The CDR3 sequence is 12 residues long. The CDR3 DNA reads as TGTGCCAGCAGGGGGGACAGCTACGAGCAGTACTTC. Protein product: CASRGDSYEQYF.

This chain uses TRBV18 with TRBJ2-1; 11 bases are shared with TRBD1. The CDR3 is 17 amino acids. The germline V gene has CDR1 KGHSH and CDR2 LQKENI. After removal of 1 base from V and 3 bases from J, the junction contained 5 bases not matched to a gene. The CDR3, as DNA: TGTGCCAGCTCACCACGGACAGGGGGCAGGAACTACAATGAGCAGTTCTTC. It yields the protein CASSPRTGGRNYNEQFF.

This clone was counted once. CDR3 nucleotide sequence: TGTGCCAGCGACTCCCGGGACTTAAGCTACGAGCAGTACTTC. This translates into CASDSRDLSYEQYF. The V and J genes are TRBV28 and TRBJ2-7; D perhaps matches TRBD2 (6 bases). Germline V lookup: CDR1 MDHEN, CDR2 SYDVKM. Trimming pared 8 bases from V and 3 bases from J, leaving 17 bases between. The length of the CDR3 is 14 residues.

The chain uses TRBV5-1 and TRBJ2-3; tentative D call: TRBD1 (5 bases). Trimming shortened V by 2 bases and J by 0 bases, and 7 bases separated the two germline ends. There are 14 residues in the CDR3. Looked up from germline, CDR1 is SGHRS and CDR2 is YFSETQ. CDR3 loop: CASSFRASTDTQYF. DNA of the CDR3: TGCGCCAGCAGCTTCAGGGCTAGCACAGATACGCAGTATTTT.

V is TRBV7-9 and J is TRBJ2-7; 15 positions agree with TRBD2. Germline trimming cut 6 bases from V and 5 bases from J; bases unmatched to any gene: 17. The CDR3 has 19 residues. The germline CDR1 and CDR2 sequences are SEHNR and FQNEAQ (reference sequence). In DNA, the CDR3 is TGTGCCAGCAGTAAATTAAGGACTAGCGGGAGGGGTCAGACGGACGAGCAGTACTTC. Amino acid sequence: CASSKLRTSGRGQTDEQYF.

The chain links TRBV28 to TRBJ2-2; the D gene is possibly TRBD1 (6 bases). CDR1 and CDR2 from the germline V gene are MDHEN and SYDVKM. V was shortened by 4 bases and J by 7 bases, with 10 bases between the two germline ends. CDR3 length equals 13 residues. The CDR3 here is CASSSRQVGELFF. For the CDR3, the DNA is TGTGCCAGCAGTTCCAGACAGGTCGGGGAGCTGTTTTTT.

The chain recombines TRBV5-1 with TRBJ1-5, with 9 bases lining up with TRBD1. Germline V lookup: CDR1 SGHRS, CDR2 YFSETQ. The junction had 6 bases not matched to a gene; V was cut back by 1 base and J by 7 bases. The CDR3 sequence is 15 residues long. CDR3 in DNA: TGCGCCAGCAGCTTGACAGGGGGCGAGGAACAGCCCCAGCATTTT. Translated, it gives CASSLTGGEEQPQHF.

The gene calls are TRBV6-5 and TRBJ2-7, with 8 nucleotides matching TRBD2. Looked up from germline, CDR1 is MNHEY and CDR2 is SVGAGI. V dropped 8 bases and J dropped 1; count of bases not matched to a gene: 10. The CDR3 is 15 amino acids. CDR3 loop: CASAKTGRVSYEQYF. CDR3 DNA sequence: TGTGCCAGCGCCAAAACCGGGAGGGTGTCCTACGAGCAGTACTTC.

This sequence joins TRBV9 and TRBJ2-3; D may be TRBD2 (5 bases). This CDR3 is 14 amino acids long. Germline V lookup: CDR1 SGDLS, CDR2 YYNGEE. V was pared by 6 bases and J by 0 bases, with 11 bases between. The CDR3 protein is CASTARGSTDTQYF. CDR3 bases: TGTGCCAGCACGGCCAGAGGGAGCACAGATACGCAGTATTTT.

This clone was seen just once. V usage is TRBV5-5 and J usage is TRBJ1-5; TRBD1 might be the D (5 bases). Germline V CDR1 and CDR2: SGHKS, YYEKEE (reference sequence). The ends were cut back, 0 bases at V and 5 bases at J, with 15 bases in the middle. The CDR3 contains 16 residues. The CDR3 DNA is TGTGCCAGCAGCTTGGGAGTGGGCGGGACGGATCAGCCCCAGCATTTT. This gives the protein CASSLGVGGTDQPQHF.

This chain uses TRBV28 with TRBJ2-5; TRBD2 matches 7 bases. Germline V gene data show CDR1 as MDHEN and CDR2 as SYDVKM. CDR3 length: 13 amino acids. The ends lost 6 bases at V and 4 bases at J; junction bases unmatched: 5. CDR3 DNA sequence: TGTGCCAGCAGCCGGACTAGGCCAGAGACCCAGTACTTC. It translates to CASSRTRPETQYF.

V is TRBV5-1 and J is TRBJ2-5; D gene unclear. V was trimmed by 3 bases and J by 4 bases, leaving 19 bases between them. The germline V gene has CDR1 SGHRS and CDR2 YFSETQ. The CDR3 extends over 16 amino acids. CDR3 coding DNA: TGCGCCAGCAGCTCTTTCACAAAAGGGTGGGGAGAGACCCAGTACTTC. Its translation is CASSSFTKGWGETQYF.

CDR3 amino acids: CASSRREGGYTF. CDR3 DNA sequence: TGTGCCAGCAGTAGGAGGGAAGGAGGCTACACCTTC. V is TRBV5-8 and J is TRBJ1-2; D is unclear. The CDR3 has 12 residues. V lost 5 bases to trimming and J lost 8 bases, with 13 bases between them. Germline CDR1 reads SGHTS; CDR2 reads YDEGEE. Filled out from reference TRBV5-8 and TRBJ1-2, the complete variable domain reads EAGVTQSPTHLIKTRGQQATLRCSPISGHTSVYWYQQALGLGLQFLLWYDEGEERNRGNFPPRFSGRQFPNYSSELNVNALELEDSALYLCASSRREGGYTFGSGTRLTVV.

The chain has TRBV9 and TRBJ1-4, with 8 bases identical to TRBD1. The CDR3 spans 16 residues. The junction had 13 bases not matched to a gene; V was cut back by 4 bases and J by 8 bases. Germline assignment: CDR1 SGDLS and CDR2 YYNGEE. Written as DNA, the CDR3 is TGTGCCAGCAGCCCAAGCCCTGACAGGGGATTCGAAAAACTGTTTTTT. Translating gives CASSPSPDRGFEKLFF.

This chain uses TRBV5-1 with TRBJ2-2, with D possibly being TRBD1 (6 bases). Germline CDR1 SGHRS, CDR2 YFSETQ. With 2 bases removed from V and 4 bases from J, the gap between germline ends came to 15 bases. The CDR3 has 16 amino acids. In nucleotides, the CDR3 is TGCGCCAGCAGCTTTCCACAGGGTAGTGGCACCGGGGAGCTGTTTTTT. Translating gives CASSFPQGSGTGELFF.

This chain links TRBV19 with TRBJ2-6, with D possibly being TRBD1 (5 bases). Per germline, CDR1 LNHDA and CDR2 SQIVND (reference sequence). The V end was cut by 3 bases, the J end by 2 bases, with 11 bases between. The CDR3 is 16 residues long. The CDR3 nucleotides are TGTGCCAGTAGTATGACACAGGTTGCTGGGGCCAACGTCCTGACTTTC. Amino acid sequence: CASSMTQVAGANVLTF.

V gene TRBV5-1 combines with J gene TRBJ2-2, with 14 positions matching TRBD2. This CDR3 has 18 residues. Losses at the gene ends were 4 bases for V and 6 bases for J; bases not matched to a gene: 11. CDR1 SGHRS and CDR2 YFSETQ come from the germline V gene. This CDR3 is CASSPTGLAGGGSGELFF. The CDR3 DNA reads TGCGCCAGCAGCCCAACTGGACTAGCGGGAGGCGGGTCCGGGGAGCTGTTTTTT.

This clone was seen once. The chain joins TRBV9 to TRBJ2-7; a weak D match, TRBD2 (6 bases). The CDR3 is 13 amino acids. The ends were cut back, 4 bases at V and 4 bases at J, with 12 bases in the middle. Germline values: CDR1 SGDLS, CDR2 YYNGEE. The CDR3 nucleotides read TGTGCCAGCAGCCTGGGACTTGATTACGAGCAGTACTTC. As protein: CASSLGLDYEQYF.